One and the same sample provided the 15 T cell receptor beta chains below, sequenced in a study of T cells in Graves' hyperthyroidism and ophthalmopathy. Amplification of TCR beta CDR3 regions used RNA as the template. Initially, a first-round RT-PCR of the TCR CDR3 employed the HTBI primer set. From the multiplex PCR reads, TCRdb called clonotypes with MiXCR, one entry per CDR3 protein. The sample lists around 700,000 distinct CDR3 sequences; under 20% were seen once. Sequenced: blood. The receptors here all came from a woman aged 45-60 years with Graves' hyperthyroidism that later progressed to Graves' ophthalmopathy.

This clonotype was found many times. The CDR3: CASTPGQGATGELFF. CDR3 coding DNA: TGTGCCAGCACCCCGGGACAGGGGGCCACCGGGGAGCTGTTTTTT. This chain uses TRBV2 with TRBJ2-2; TRBD1 matches 12 bases. CDR3 length equals 15 residues. The J segment lost 4 bases and the V segment lost 7 bases, leaving 4 bases of the junction unmatched. Per germline, CDR1 SNHLY and CDR2 FYNNEI.

This chain joins TRBV19 and TRBJ1-1; perhaps TRBD1 as D (6 bases). Trimming pared 7 bases from V and 4 bases from J, leaving 25 bases between. The CDR3 is 17 amino acids. Germline-derived CDR1 and CDR2 are LNHDA and SQIVND (reference sequence). The CDR3, as DNA: TGTGCCAGTAACTCCTTCCTTCCAGGGGTAGGGTTCACTGAAGCTTTCTTT. It codes for CASNSFLPGVGFTEAFF.

Comment on this clonotype: The CDR3 does not end in the conserved phenylalanine or tryptophan, so this is likely a read error. This chain connects TRBV27 to TRBJ1-2, with 7 bases lining up with TRBD1. V shed 0 bases, J shed 2 bases, and the junction held 0 bases outside the gene matches. CDR1 and CDR2 (germline): MNHEY, SMNVEV (reference sequence). The CDR3 is 14 amino acids. CDR3 in amino acids: CASSLSGGNYGYTS. DNA for the CDR3: TGTGCCAGCAGTTTATCAGGGGGCAACTATGGCTACACCTCC.

This clonotype was counted between two and nine times. The CDR3 here is CASRGDRESNQPQHF. For the CDR3, the DNA is TGTGCCAGCAGGGGGGACAGAGAAAGCAATCAGCCCCAGCATTTT. The chain uses TRBV6-2 or TRBV6-3 and TRBJ1-5, with 7 bases identical to TRBD1. Germline V gene lookup returns CDR1 MNHEY and CDR2 SVGEGT. V dropped 6 bases and J dropped 1; count of bases not matched to a gene: 6. The CDR3 totals 15 residues.

The gene calls are TRBV19 and TRBJ1-3; perhaps TRBD1 as D (6 bases). The CDR3 consists of 15 residues. The germline gives CDR1 LNHDA, CDR2 SQIVND (reference sequence). Trimming stripped 10 bases from V and 0 bases from J, with 16 bases between. The CDR3 region has the DNA TGTGCCACCTCCGGGGGGGCCGACTCTGGAAACACCATATATTTT. Translating gives CATSGGADSGNTIYF.

This clonotype was recorded many times. The chain has TRBV7-9 and TRBJ2-5, with 7 bases matching TRBD2. The V segment lost 4 bases and the J segment 9 bases; nucleotides outside the gene matches: 11. The CDR3 spans 14 residues. Germline V CDR1 and CDR2: SEHNR, FQNEAQ (reference sequence). Written as DNA, the CDR3 is TGTGCCAGCAGCTCCTGGGACTACGATTGGGCCCAGTACTTC. Translated, it gives CASSSWDYDWAQYF.

This clonotype occurred many times. This chain joins TRBV2 and TRBJ2-7; 7 bases line up with TRBD1. There are 15 residues in the CDR3. The germline CDR1 and CDR2 sequences are SNHLY and FYNNEI. The J segment lost 1 base and the V segment lost 5 bases, leaving 8 bases of the junction unmatched. Here the CDR3 reads CASSSRDSLSYEQYF. DNA of the CDR3: TGTGCCAGCAGTAGCCGGGACAGCCTTTCCTACGAGCAGTACTTC.

This clonotype was observed many times. This chain joins TRBV3-1 and TRBJ2-5, with 12 bases that match TRBD2. CDR1 LGHDT and CDR2 YNNKEL come from the germline V gene (reference sequence). V lost 6 bases to trimming and J lost 1 base; unmatched junction nucleotides: 3. The CDR3 loop spans 15 amino acids. The CDR3 bases are TGTGCCAGCAGTAGGACTAGCGGGGTCCAAGAGACCCAGTACTTC. It encodes CASSRTSGVQETQYF.

The sample holds a few counts of this clonotype. The rearrangement uses TRBV4-2 and TRBJ2-7, with 9 positions matching TRBD1. Germline CDR1 and CDR2: LGHNA and YNFKEQ. The CDR3 runs to 16 residues. Unmatched junction bases numbered 7, after V lost 0 bases and J lost 4 bases. The CDR3 here is CASSQDLGQGQYEQYF. For the CDR3, the DNA is TGTGCCAGCAGCCAAGATTTGGGACAGGGACAATACGAGCAGTACTTC.

This clonotype showed up many times. The chain has TRBV2 and TRBJ1-4; D uncertain. V lost 7 bases and J lost 7, with 13 bases in between. Germline V lookup: CDR1 SNHLY, CDR2 FYNNEI. The CDR3 totals 13 residues. DNA for the CDR3: TGTGCCAGCACCGGGTGGGCAGGTGAAAAACTGTTTTTT. As protein: CASTGWAGEKLFF.

Of note for this clonotype: Just one base apart from a much larger clone, this may be a read error. The rearrangement links TRBV12-3 or TRBV12-4 to TRBJ1-6, with D hard to call. The CDR3 loop spans 13 amino acids. CDR3 in DNA: TGTGCCAGCAGGAGGAGGACGGATTCACCCCTCTACTTT. This gives the protein CASRRRTDSPLYF.

Only a few counts were recorded for this clonotype. The chain recombines TRBV5-8 with TRBJ2-1; TRBD2 matches at 7 bases. V was clipped by 6 bases and J by 10 bases; unmatched bases: 4. Per germline, CDR1 SGHTS and CDR2 YDEGEE. This CDR3 region has 11 residues. CDR3 nucleotide sequence: TGTGCCAGCAATTGGGGGGGGGAGCAGTTCTTC. This codes for CASNWGGEQFF.

The rearrangement links TRBV20-1 to TRBJ1-5; unclear D gene. The germline V gene has CDR1 DFQATT and CDR2 SNEGSKA (reference sequence). There are 13 residues in the CDR3. The V end was cut by 6 bases, the J end by 5 bases, with 14 bases between. The CDR3 DNA sequence: TGCAGTGCCCCCCGACGGGGTGATCAGCCCCAGCATTTT. Its translation is CSAPRRGDQPQHF.

This clonotype has more than one count but fewer than ten. This rearrangement joins TRBV10-2 to TRBJ2-3; 9 bases map to TRBD2. CDR3 length: 13 amino acids. V shed 6 bases and J 5 bases; nucleotides not matched to a gene: 3. Germline values: CDR1 WSHSY, CDR2 SAAADI. For the CDR3, the DNA is TGCGCCAGCAGGCGGGGGGGCATAGATACGCAGTATTTT. Translated: CASRRGGIDTQYF.

The CDR3 DNA follows: TGCAGTGCTCTGGGACAGGGGGGGGAGACCCAGTACTTC. Amino acids: CSALGQGGETQYF. The chain links TRBV20-1 to TRBJ2-5; 11 bases agree with TRBD1. V was pared by 5 bases and J by 5 bases, with 4 bases of the junction left unmatched. CDR3 length: 13 residues. CDR1 is DFQATT and CDR2 is SNEGSKA in the germline V gene (reference sequence).